This TCR beta chain is from a study of blood T cell repertoires in COVID-19. This clone was seen just once. The CDR3 covers 14 residues. V was pared by 0 bases and J by 4 bases, with 8 bases between. CDR1 and CDR2 from the germline V gene are SGDLS and YYNGEE. The table came from immunoSEQ multiplex PCR; TCRdb's copy has only in-frame clones and leaves some out. In the table there are about 280,000 clones, under 95% of which are singletons. V and J are TRBV9 and TRBJ2-4; TRBD2 might be the D (5 bases). The sequenced sample consisted of PBMCs or T cells enriched from blood (not recorded which). This receptor was taken from a man in his forties who had been exposed to COVID-19. CDR3 residues: CASSVGGGKNIQYF. DNA for the CDR3: TGTGCCAGCAGCGTAGGTGGAGGAAAAAACATTCAGTACTTC. Together with reference TRBV9 and TRBJ2-4, the CDR3 gives the full variable domain: DSGVTQTPKHLITATGQRVTLRCSPRSGDLSVYWYQQSLDQGLQFLIQYYNGEERAKGNILERFSAQQFPDLHSELNLSSLELGDSALYFCASSVGGGKNIQYFGAGTRLSVL.